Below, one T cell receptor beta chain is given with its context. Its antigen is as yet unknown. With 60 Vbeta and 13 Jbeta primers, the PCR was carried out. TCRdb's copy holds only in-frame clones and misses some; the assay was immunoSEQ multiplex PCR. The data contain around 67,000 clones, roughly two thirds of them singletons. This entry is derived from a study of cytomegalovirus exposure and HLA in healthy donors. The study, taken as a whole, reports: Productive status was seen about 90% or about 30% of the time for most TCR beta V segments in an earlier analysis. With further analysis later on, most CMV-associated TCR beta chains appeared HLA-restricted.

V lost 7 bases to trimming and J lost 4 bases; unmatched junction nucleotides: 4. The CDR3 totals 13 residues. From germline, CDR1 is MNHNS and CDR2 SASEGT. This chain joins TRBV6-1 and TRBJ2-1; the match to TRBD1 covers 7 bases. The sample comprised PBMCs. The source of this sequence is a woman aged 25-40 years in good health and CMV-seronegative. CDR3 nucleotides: TGTGCCAGCAAACGGACAGGTTACAATGAGCAGTTCTTC. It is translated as CASKRTGYNEQFF.